Listed here is a single TCR beta chain. The antigen it binds to is not known. There are no base qualities to consult, and no much larger clone falls within one base. These data belong to a study of OX40 agonist ivuxolimab in advanced cancers. Regarding the complete study: Ivuxolimab was an agonistic, fully human IgG2 monoclonal antibody directed against OX40 (CD134), a costimulatory receptor. The dose-escalation cohort was roughly 80% male with a mean age of about 65 years, ranging from roughly 23 to 85. The paper covers the monotherapy dose-escalation part of the phase I ivuxolimab trial, which included N of about 51 patients. The purpose of peripheral TCRbeta sequencing was to test whether ivuxolimab changed TCR sequence diversity and led to clonal T-cell expansion. Partial responses occurred in three dose-escalation patients: two with cutaneous melanoma and one with hepatocellular carcinoma. Intravenous ivuxolimab was administered to patients every 2 weeks at six dose levels: 0.01, 0.1, 0.3, 1.5, 3 and 10 mg/kg. Of the approximately 53 patients in dose escalation, 19 had hepatocellular carcinoma, some 15 had melanoma, 9 had renal cell carcinoma and 9 had head and neck cancer. Prior anti-PD-1, anti-PD-L1 or anti-CTLA-4 therapy was permitted, and 40% to 50% of dose-escalation patients had received checkpoint inhibitors.

The research as a whole found: After ivuxolimab, CD8+ T cells had more expanded clones than CD4+ T cells on average. Which antigens the clonally expanded peripheral T cells were specific for was not determined. Low levels of normalized T-cell clonal expansion were also seen in some patients who did not respond. At doses from 0.1 to 3.0 mg/kg, clonal expansion was seen in both CD4+ and CD8+ blood T cells between baseline and week 6. In the 0.1-3.0 mg/kg groups, partial responders were among the patients with the lowest normalized peripheral clonal expansion, particularly in CD8+ T cells.

The trial excluded patients who had a history of autoimmune disease or were on systemic immunosuppression. Peripheral blood for TCR sequencing was drawn from every dose cohort at baseline, at cycle 4 day 1 and at cycle 7 day 1. Samples came from an open-label, multicenter, first-in-human phase I dose-escalation trial of ivuxolimab. Adults with locally advanced or metastatic head and neck squamous cell, hepatocellular, melanoma or renal cell carcinoma were enrolled in the trial. CD4+ and CD8+ T cells were sorted separately from peripheral blood before TCR sequencing. Genomic DNA was isolated from the sorted cells so that the TCRbeta CDR3 region could be sequenced. The immunoSEQ Assay was used for sequencing of TCRbeta CDR3 regions. TCRdb's version of the immuneACCESS table is confined to in-frame rearrangements and falls short of the full clone set. An unresolved V gene accounts for under half of the shortfall where checked; the remainder is of unknown origin. The sample table contains around 60,000 clones; only one count was recorded for around four fifths of them. Of the sample, 2.1% falls within the top ten clones.

From a lookup of the germline V gene, CDR1 and CDR2 are SGHRS and YFSETQ. From the cysteine through the phenylalanine, the CDR3 covers 14 amino acids. The DNA shown is the 42-base CDR3, in frame from base 1. Relative to germline, V is 2 bases shorter and J is 5 bases shorter, with 14 bases between their ends. This TCR was recovered from an adult with an advanced solid tumor such as melanoma, head and neck, liver or kidney cancer. The chain is assembled from TRBV5-1 and TRBJ2-7; TRBD1 could be the D gene, as 5 bases match. This material consisted of CD4+ or CD8+ T cells sorted from blood, taken in a trial of the OX40 agonist ivuxolimab. DNA sequence: TGCGCCAGCAGCTTCGAGCAGGGTCCCCACGAGCAGTACTTC. Its translation reads: CASSFEQGPHEQYF.